Listed here is a single TCR beta chain. The study drew participants aged about 18 to 89 years from about two dozen US areas. This entry comes from a study of blood T cell repertoires in COVID-19. On the study more broadly: Collection of acute and convalescent COVID-19 samples took place in the United States, Italy and Spain. T cells, B-cell-depleted T cells, or PBMCs supplied cDNA or gDNA.

Trimming shortened V by 5 bases and J by 5 bases, and 10 bases separated the two germline ends. CDR3 size: 12 residues. From germline, CDR1 is LNHDA and CDR2 SQIVND (reference sequence). In the authors' workflow: Quantification of nucleated cells was approximated via reference gene primer amplification. Profiled with immunoSEQ multiplex PCR; TCRdb holds only in-frame clones, not every one. Clone size and the V and J calls come from that table; the DNA yielded D and trimming. The data show nearly 300,000 clones, approximately 89% seen once. The chain recombines TRBV19 with TRBJ2-7; unclear D gene. The source of this sequence is a woman aged 45-65 years who had been exposed to COVID-19. The sequenced sample consisted of PBMCs or T cells enriched from blood (not recorded which). The chain's CDR3 is CASSAGTHEQYF. The CDR3 DNA follows: TGTGCCAGTAGTGCAGGTACTCACGAGCAGTACTTC.